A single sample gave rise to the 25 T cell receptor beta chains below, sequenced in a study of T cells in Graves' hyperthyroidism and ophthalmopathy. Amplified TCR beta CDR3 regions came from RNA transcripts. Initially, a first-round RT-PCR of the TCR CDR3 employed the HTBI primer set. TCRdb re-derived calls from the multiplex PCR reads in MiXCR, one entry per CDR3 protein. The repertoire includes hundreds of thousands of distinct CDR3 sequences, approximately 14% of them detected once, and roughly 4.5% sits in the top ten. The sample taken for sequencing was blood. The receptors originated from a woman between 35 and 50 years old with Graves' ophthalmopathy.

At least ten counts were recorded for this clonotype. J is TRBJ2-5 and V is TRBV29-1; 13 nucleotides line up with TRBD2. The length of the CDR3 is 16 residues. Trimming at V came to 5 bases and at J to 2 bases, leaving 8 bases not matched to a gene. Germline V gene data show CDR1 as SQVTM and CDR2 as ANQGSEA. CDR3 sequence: CSVTGTSGREQETQYF. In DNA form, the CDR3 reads TGCAGCGTTACAGGAACTAGCGGGAGGGAACAAGAGACCCAGTACTTC. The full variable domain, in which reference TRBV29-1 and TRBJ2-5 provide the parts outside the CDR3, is SAVISQKPSRDICQRGTSLTIQCQVDSQVTMMFWYRQQPGQSLTLIATANQGSEATYESGFVIDKFPISRPNLTFSTLTVSNMSPEDSSIYLCSVTGTSGREQETQYFGPGTRLLVL.

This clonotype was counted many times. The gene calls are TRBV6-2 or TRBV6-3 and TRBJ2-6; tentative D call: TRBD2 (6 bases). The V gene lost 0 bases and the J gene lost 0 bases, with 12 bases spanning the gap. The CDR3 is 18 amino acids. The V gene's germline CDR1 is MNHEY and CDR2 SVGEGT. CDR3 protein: CASSYSGGTLSGANVLTF. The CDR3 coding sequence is TGTGCCAGCAGTTACTCGGGCGGGACTCTCTCTGGGGCCAACGTCCTGACTTTC.

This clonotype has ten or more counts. The CDR3 nucleotides are TGCAGTGCGACCCCGGGACAGGGAAGCTACGAGCAGTACTTC. Amino acid sequence: CSATPGQGSYEQYF. The chain uses TRBV20-1 and TRBJ2-7, with 9 nucleotides matching TRBD1. With V trimmed by 6 bases and J by 3 bases, 9 bases remained unmatched. Germline lookup yields CDR1 DFQATT and CDR2 SNEGSKA (reference sequence). The CDR3 has 14 residues.

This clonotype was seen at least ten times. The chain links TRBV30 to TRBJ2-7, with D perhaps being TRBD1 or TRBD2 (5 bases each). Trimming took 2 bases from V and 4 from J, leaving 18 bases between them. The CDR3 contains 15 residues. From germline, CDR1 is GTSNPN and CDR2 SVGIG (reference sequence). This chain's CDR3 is CAWSPMGLAGYEQYF. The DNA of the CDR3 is TGTGCCTGGAGTCCGATGGGGCTAGCTGGGTACGAGCAGTACTTC. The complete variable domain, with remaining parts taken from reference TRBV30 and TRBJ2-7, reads SQTIHQWPATLVQPVGSPLSLECTVEGTSNPNLYWYRQAAGRGLQLLFYSVGIGQISSEVPQNLSASRPQDRQFILSSKKLLLSDSGFYLCAWSPMGLAGYEQYFGPGTRLTVT.

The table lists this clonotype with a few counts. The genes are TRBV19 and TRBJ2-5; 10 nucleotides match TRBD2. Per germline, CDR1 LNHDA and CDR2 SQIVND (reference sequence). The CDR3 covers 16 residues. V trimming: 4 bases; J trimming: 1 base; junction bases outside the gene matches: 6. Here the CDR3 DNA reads TGTGCCAGTAGTAGGCTAGCGGGAGCGTTCCAAGAGACCCAGTACTTC. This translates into CASSRLAGAFQETQYF.

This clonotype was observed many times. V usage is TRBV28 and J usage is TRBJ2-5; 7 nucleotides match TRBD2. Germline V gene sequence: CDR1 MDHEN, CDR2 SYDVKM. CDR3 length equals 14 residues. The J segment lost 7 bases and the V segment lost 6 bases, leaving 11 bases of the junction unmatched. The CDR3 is CASSPSGNRGTQYF. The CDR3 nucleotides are TGTGCCAGCAGCCCTAGCGGCAACCGGGGGACCCAGTACTTC.

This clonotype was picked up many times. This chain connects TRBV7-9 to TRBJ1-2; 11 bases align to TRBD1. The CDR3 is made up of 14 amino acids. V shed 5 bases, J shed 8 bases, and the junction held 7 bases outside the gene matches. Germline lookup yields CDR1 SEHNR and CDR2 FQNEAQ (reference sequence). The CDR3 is CASSMDRGQGGYTF. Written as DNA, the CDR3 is TGTGCCAGCAGCATGGACAGGGGGCAGGGAGGCTACACCTTC.

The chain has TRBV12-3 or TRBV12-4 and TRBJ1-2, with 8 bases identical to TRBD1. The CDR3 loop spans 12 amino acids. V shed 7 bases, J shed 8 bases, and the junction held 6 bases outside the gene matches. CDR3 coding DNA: TGTGCCAGCACCCGGACAGGGATAGGCTACACCTTC. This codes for CASTRTGIGYTF.

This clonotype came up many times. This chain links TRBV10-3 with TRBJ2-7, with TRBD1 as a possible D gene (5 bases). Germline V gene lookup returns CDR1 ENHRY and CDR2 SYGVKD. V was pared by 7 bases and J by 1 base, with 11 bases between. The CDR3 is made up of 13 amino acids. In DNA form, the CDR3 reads TGTGCCATCAATCTCCAGGGATCCTACGAGCAGTACTTC. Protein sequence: CAINLQGSYEQYF.

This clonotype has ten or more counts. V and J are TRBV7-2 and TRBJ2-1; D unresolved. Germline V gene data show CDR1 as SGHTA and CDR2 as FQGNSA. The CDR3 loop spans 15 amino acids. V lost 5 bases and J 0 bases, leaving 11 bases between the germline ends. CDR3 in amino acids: CASSPDSGSYNEQFF. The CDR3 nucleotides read TGTGCCAGCAGCCCCGACTCTGGCTCCTACAATGAGCAGTTCTTC. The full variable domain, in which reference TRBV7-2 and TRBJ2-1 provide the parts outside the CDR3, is GAGVSQSPSNKVTEKGKDVELRCDPISGHTALYWYRQSLGQGLEFLIYFQGNSAPDKSGLPSDRFSAERTGGSVSTLTIQRTQQEDSAVYLCASSPDSGSYNEQFFGPGTRLTVL.

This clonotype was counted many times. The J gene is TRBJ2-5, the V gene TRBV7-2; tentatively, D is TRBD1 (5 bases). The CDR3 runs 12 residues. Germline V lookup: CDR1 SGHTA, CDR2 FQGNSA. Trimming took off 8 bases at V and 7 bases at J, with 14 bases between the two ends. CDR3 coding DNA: TGTGCCAGCCAACTGGTTGGGGCGACCCAGTACTTC. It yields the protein CASQLVGATQYF.

The CDR3 region is CASSSIPGLAGLNTGELFF. The CDR3 coding sequence is TGTGCCAGCAGTTCCATCCCGGGGCTAGCGGGACTGAACACCGGGGAGCTGTTTTTT. The chain recombines TRBV28 with TRBJ2-2; 9 bases agree with TRBD2. V lost 4 bases to trimming and J lost 1 base; unmatched junction nucleotides: 13. Germline assignment: CDR1 MDHEN and CDR2 SYDVKM. The CDR3 is made up of 19 amino acids.

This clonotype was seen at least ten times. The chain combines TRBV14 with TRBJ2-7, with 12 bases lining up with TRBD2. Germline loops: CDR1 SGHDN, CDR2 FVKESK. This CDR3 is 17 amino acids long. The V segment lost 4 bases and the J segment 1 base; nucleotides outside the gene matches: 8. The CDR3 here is CASSPGPTSGGSYEQYF. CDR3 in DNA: TGTGCCAGCAGCCCCGGGCCGACTAGCGGGGGATCCTACGAGCAGTACTTC.

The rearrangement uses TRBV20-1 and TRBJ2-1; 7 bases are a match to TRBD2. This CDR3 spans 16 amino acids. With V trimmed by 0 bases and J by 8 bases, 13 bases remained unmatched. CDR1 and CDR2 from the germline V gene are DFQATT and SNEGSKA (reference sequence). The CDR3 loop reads CSARDIPAGRFDEQFF. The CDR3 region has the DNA TGCAGTGCTAGAGATATCCCAGCGGGAAGGTTCGATGAGCAGTTCTTC.

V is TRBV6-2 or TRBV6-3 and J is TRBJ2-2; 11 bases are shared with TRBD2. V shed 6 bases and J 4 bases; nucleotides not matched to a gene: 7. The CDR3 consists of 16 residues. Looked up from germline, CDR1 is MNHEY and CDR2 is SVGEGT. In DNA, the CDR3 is TGTGCCAGCAGCCAATTTAGCGGGAGGGGCACCGGGGAGCTGTTTTTT. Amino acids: CASSQFSGRGTGELFF.

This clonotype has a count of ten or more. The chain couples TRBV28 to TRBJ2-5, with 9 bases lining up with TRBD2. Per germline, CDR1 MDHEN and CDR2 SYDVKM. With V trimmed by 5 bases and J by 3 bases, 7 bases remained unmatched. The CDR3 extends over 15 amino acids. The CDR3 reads CASSDSGRSEETQYF. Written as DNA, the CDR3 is TGTGCCAGCAGTGACAGCGGGAGGTCGGAAGAGACCCAGTACTTC.

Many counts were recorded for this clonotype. In DNA form, the CDR3 reads TGTGCCACCAGCAGTGGATTTTTGGACGTACTACAAGAGACCCAGTACTTC. Its translation is CATSSGFLDVLQETQYF. The chain recombines TRBV15 with TRBJ2-5; D is ambiguous. This CDR3 comprises 17 residues. The V end lost 3 bases, the J end lost 2 bases, and 19 bases lay between the germline ends. CDR1 is LNHNV and CDR2 is YYDKDF in the germline V gene (reference sequence).

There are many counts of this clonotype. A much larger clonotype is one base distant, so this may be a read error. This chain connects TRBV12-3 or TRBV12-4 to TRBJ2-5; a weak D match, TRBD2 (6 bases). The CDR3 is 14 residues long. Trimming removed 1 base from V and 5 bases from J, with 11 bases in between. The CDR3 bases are TGTGCCAGCAGTTTAGGACCTAGCGCGGAGACCCAGTACTTC. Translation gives CASSLGPSAETQYF.

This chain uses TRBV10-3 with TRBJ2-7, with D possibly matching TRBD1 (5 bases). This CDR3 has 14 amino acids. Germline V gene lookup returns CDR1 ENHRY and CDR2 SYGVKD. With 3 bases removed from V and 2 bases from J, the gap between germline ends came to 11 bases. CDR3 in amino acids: CAISEQGVAYEQYF. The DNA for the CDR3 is TGTGCCATCAGTGAACAAGGGGTGGCCTACGAGCAGTACTTC.

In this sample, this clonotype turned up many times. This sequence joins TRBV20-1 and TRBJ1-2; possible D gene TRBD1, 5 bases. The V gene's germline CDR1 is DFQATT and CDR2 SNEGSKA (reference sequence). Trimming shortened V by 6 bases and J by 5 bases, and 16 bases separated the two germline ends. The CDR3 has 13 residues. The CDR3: CSASRDPSYGYTF. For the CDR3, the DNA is TGCAGTGCCTCGAGGGACCCCTCGTATGGCTACACCTTC.

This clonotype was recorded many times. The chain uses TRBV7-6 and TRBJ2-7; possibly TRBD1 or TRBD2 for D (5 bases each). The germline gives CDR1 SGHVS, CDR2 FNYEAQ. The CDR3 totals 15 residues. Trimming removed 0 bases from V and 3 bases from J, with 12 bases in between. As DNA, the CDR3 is TGTGCCAGCAGCTTAGCCCCGGGACCAAACTACGAGCAGTACTTC. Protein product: CASSLAPGPNYEQYF.

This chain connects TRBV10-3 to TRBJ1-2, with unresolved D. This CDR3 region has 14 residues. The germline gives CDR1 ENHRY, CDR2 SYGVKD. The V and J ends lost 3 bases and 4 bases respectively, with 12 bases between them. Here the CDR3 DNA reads TGTGCCATCAGTGATGGGTTAGGTGTCTATGGCTACACCTTC. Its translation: CAISDGLGVYGYTF.

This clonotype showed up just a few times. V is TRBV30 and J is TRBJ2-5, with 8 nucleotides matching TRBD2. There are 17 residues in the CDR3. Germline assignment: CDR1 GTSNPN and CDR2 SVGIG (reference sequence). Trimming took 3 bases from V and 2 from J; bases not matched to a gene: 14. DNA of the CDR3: TGTGCCTGGAGCCCCTCCTTCGGGAGGGTACCACAAGAGACCCAGTACTTC. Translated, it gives CAWSPSFGRVPQETQYF.

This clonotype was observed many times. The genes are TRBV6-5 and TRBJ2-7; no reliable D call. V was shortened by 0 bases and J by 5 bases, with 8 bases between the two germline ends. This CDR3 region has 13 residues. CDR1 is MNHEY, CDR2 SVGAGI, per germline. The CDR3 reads CASSYSPLNEQYF. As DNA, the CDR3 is TGTGCCAGCAGTTACTCGCCCCTGAACGAGCAGTACTTC.

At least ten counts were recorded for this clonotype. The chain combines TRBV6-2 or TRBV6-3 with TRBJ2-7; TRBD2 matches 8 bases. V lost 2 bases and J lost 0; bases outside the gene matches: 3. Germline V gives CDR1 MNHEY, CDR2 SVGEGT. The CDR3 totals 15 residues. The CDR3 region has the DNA TGTGCCAGCAGTTACGGCGGGAGGAGCTCCTACGAGCAGTACTTC. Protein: CASSYGGRSSYEQYF.